This paragraph covers one T cell receptor (beta chain) sequence. This clone was counted once. What this receptor recognizes is not known. No much larger clone exists at a distance of one base, and base qualities are not known. These data come from a study of cytomegalovirus exposure and HLA in healthy donors listed by TCRdb under 2017. Regarding the complete study: According to an earlier analysis of 587 of the donors, about 179 million T cells yielded some 120 million unique TCR beta sequences and approximately 300 Gb of sequence data. Around 320 gigabases of sequencing data and tens of millions of unique TCR sequences were included in an early release covering several hundred HLA-typed donors. The genetic ancestry cluster associated with self-reported Caucasian donors included over 65% of the 398 genotyped donors. The study aimed to test whether signatures of past pathogen exposure could be identified by cataloging public T cell receptors. Using immunosequencing, the study profiled T cell repertoires from 666 subjects and related those repertoires to cytomegalovirus serostatus. A separate validation cohort of about 110 different subjects was used in addition to the approximately 700-subject first cohort. High-throughput TCR immunosequencing, statistical association of individual TCRs with disease status, and machine learning were combined to predict cytomegalovirus infection status. To study patterns of TCR occurrence, a later analysis re-analyzed previously published TCR beta repertoires from several hundred donors and added high-resolution HLA genotyping. The later analysis used no new phenotypic data to find candidate immune exposures, relying instead on TCR beta sequences and their occurrence across donors. To decide whether each TCR beta V gene segment behaved as functional or pseudogenic, an earlier analysis of nearly 600 of the donors relied on high-throughput TCR beta sequencing. Donor age, sex, ethnicity and CMV serostatus were collected together with the repertoire data. Genome-wide SNP genotypes for about 55% of the 666 donors were used in a later genetic analysis, which treated that subset as a discovery cohort. Every discovery cohort repertoire had been produced on one sequencing platform. HLA typing covered class I and class II loci at four-digit resolution. Typing coverage differed by locus: A, B, C, DRB1 and DQB1 were typed in roughly 620-630 donors, DQA1 in 500 to 550, DPA1 in some 610, and DPB1 in just under 490. A handful of DR-DQ haplotypes were handled as single units for association and clustering because linkage in the cohort was strong. Among around 400 genotyped donors of the cohort, an average of approximately 240,000 unique TCR beta nucleotide sequences were sequenced per donor, around 20% of them non-productive.

What the research found in general, with its limitations: It was suggested by the authors that the approach could potentially be generalized to other disease states and immunological phenotypes. The 87-base-pair reads could not distinguish some IMGT-functional V segments, including TRBV6-2 and TRBV6-3, so those segments were excluded. A cluster of highly shared sequence variants was judged likely to represent a technical artifact of the sequencing pipeline. Roughly 17 rarely observed V segments, including chromosome 9 orphons, were excluded from the earlier analysis of about 500 of the donors because counts were too low. According to a later analysis, parvovirus B19, influenza, CMV and Epstein-Barr virus appeared linked to several top co-occurrence clusters. A total of about 150 TCR beta chains were listed by the study as associated with cytomegalovirus. V-gene and J-gene trimming of TCR beta chains was associated with a missense DCLRE1C variant in a later genetic analysis, and the association was replicated in an independent cohort. Compared with equally common non-associated chains, HLA-associated TCR beta chains in a later analysis were more clonally expanded and had lower generation probabilities. According to a later analysis, TCR association rates differed among HLA loci, with DRB1 alleles showing the most associated TCRs and HLA-C alleles showing the fewest. Assigning TCR associations to individual alleles was difficult when HLA alleles, especially DR and DQ, strongly co-occurred. A later genetic analysis reported fewer N-insertions in productive TCRs among donors in an Asian-associated ancestry cluster than the roughly 620-donor mean. An earlier analysis of approximately 590 of the donors showed that most TCR beta V segments appeared in productive rearrangements either about 87% or about 30% of the time, which broadly matched IMGT annotations. Only TCR beta chains were sequenced in this cohort, and the absence of alpha or paired-chain data limited detectable features. A later analysis found that most CMV-associated TCR beta chains appeared HLA-restricted, with HLA associations seemingly driven largely by CMV exposure. Because some donors lacked HLA typing at each locus, the association tests relied only on the typed subset. Three of the identified cytomegalovirus-associated TCR beta chains were confirmed in vitro to be specific for cytomegalovirus antigens. Linkage disequilibrium might explain the correlated functional status among segregating V segments, but an unknown experimental factor could not be ruled out. A further reported finding was that TCR beta sequences accurately predicted the HLA-A and HLA-B alleles for most subjects in the first cohort. For the cohort, immune exposure information was limited to CMV serostatus. Specific HLA alleles were associated with over 15,000 TCR beta sequences at a false discovery rate of 0.05 in a later analysis. Sequencing depth was assumed to be roughly uniform across donors in the presence/absence analyses, though that assumption may not hold. The classifier was reported to diagnose cytomegalovirus status with high specificity and sensitivity in both the original cohort and the validation cohort. Most TCR sequences were seen in very few donors, while some public TCRs were found in many individuals.

The cohort comprised 670 or so healthy bone marrow donors. At the time of sampling, all cohort members were nominally healthy, though unrecorded immune exposures were likely present. The donor was CMV seropositive and belonged to the group of over 250 seropositive cohort members. A peripheral blood sample was provided by each donor, and peripheral blood mononuclear cells were used for TCR beta sequencing. Genomic DNA extraction from the blood cell samples was performed with the Qiagen DNeasy Blood Extraction Kit. Spanning cysteine to phenylalanine, the CDR3 consists of 13 amino acids. Solely the CDR3 DNA is kept, with 39 bases framed from the first base. CDR1 and CDR2 were assigned from the germline V gene as MNHNS and SASEGT. The trim is 3 bases for V and 2 bases for J, with a gap of 7 bases between the germline ends. Libraries were constructed by the immunoSEQ multiplex PCR assay. For the multiplex PCR, a mixture combining 60 forward primers for TCR Vbeta segments and 13 reverse primers for TCR Jbeta segments was used. Amplification of the CDR3 region of rearranged TCR beta genes was performed with a multiplex PCR assay on genomic DNA. Amplified TCR beta libraries were sequenced as 87-base-pair reads on the Illumina HiSeq System. For the original study's pipeline: A later analysis counted about 80 million unique TCR beta chains across the 640 or so repertoires, and roughly 11 million of these chains were shared by at least two donors. Raw reads were error-corrected and collapsed into unique sequences by a nearest-neighbor algorithm in which closely related sequences were merged to remove PCR and sequencing errors. CDR3 sequences were aligned to IMGT reference sequences to assign V, D and J gene segments. For a sequence to be retained, at least a six-nucleotide match to both a V gene segment and a J gene segment was required. A rearrangement was called productive if the CDR3 had no stop codons and remained in frame with V and J, and every other rearrangement was called non-productive. Following IMGT convention, CDR3 was defined as the stretch from the second conserved V-encoded cysteine up to the conserved J-encoded phenylalanine. The earlier analysis of about 610 of the donors excluded any sequence lacking an unambiguous match to a single V gene segment. In an earlier analysis of about 590 of the donors, a V segment was called functional when productive rearrangements were above 56.7%, and segregating when the standard deviation between donors exceeded 5%. A statistical classification framework was built to diagnose cytomegalovirus status from the catalog of TCR beta chain sequences. V and J gene assignment, in a later analysis, came from comparing TCR nucleotide sequences with IMGT/GENE-DB human TR gene sequences. Using the TCRdist pipeline, a later analysis assigned CDR3 sequences along with most-parsimonious VDJ recombination scenarios. In a later analysis, every TCR beta chain was defined by the combination of its CDR3 amino acid sequence and its V-gene family, and reads without a unique V-gene family were dropped. As a way to deal with suspected cross-contamination and a sequencing artifact, a later analysis dropped 500 to 700 nucleotide sequences that were highly shared and had low generation probability. A later analysis calculated a clonal expansion index for each public chain from normalized within-repertoire ranks of inferred template counts. In a later analysis, generation probabilities were computed using a VDJ recombination model fitted to out-of-frame rearrangements, and the results were checked against IGoR. A later analysis scored TCR-TCR, TCR-HLA and TCR-CMV co-occurrence with hypergeometric tests, applying a repertoire-size bias correction to TCR pairs. A later analysis estimated false discovery rates by permuting HLA or CMV assignments 20 times. In a later analysis, co-occurring TCRs were grouped using DBSCAN, and TCRdist sequence similarity was added for clustering within HLA-allele-positive subsets. Co-occurrence clustering excluded repertoires with fewer than 30,000 or more than 120,000 public chains, plus five with anomalous nucleotide sharing. Imported from immuneACCESS, the table was reduced by TCRdb to in-frame sequences with V and J called. These copies leave out some clones; in studies compared against another copy, an unresolved V gene accounts for under half, and the cause of the remainder is not known. Clone size and V and J calls were adopted from that table, with D and trimming inferred from the DNA. The sample includes approximately 190,000 clones, with about 80% observed a single time. The top ten hold 13% to 15% of the sample.

The sequenced sample was PBMCs. The rearrangement combines TRBV6-1 with TRBJ1-2, with no D gene named confidently. The sequence came from a woman in her thirties in good health and CMV-seropositive. The sequence in DNA is TGTGCCAGCAGTGATGGGAGGAACTATGGCTACACCTTC. This gives the protein CASSDGRNYGYTF.